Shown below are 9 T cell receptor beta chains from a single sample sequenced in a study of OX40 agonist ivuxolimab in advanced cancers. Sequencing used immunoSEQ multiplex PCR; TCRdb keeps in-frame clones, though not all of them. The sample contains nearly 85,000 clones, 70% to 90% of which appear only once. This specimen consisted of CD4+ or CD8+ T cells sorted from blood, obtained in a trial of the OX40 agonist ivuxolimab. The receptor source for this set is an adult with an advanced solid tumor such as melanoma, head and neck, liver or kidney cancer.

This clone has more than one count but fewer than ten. For the CDR3, the DNA is TGTGCCAGCAGCTTATTCCTAGCGGGGGGGCGTGAGCAGTTCTTC. Amino acids: CASSLFLAGGREQFF. V and J are TRBV7-2 and TRBJ2-1; 12 bases align to TRBD2. The germline CDR1 and CDR2 sequences are SGHTA and FQGNSA. CDR3 size: 15 residues. Trimming at V came to 2 bases and at J to 9 bases, leaving 5 bases not matched to a gene.

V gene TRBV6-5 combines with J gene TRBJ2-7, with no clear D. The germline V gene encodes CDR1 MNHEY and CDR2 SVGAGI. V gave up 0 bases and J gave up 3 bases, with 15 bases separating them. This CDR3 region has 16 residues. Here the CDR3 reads CASSYSNYGDYYEQYF. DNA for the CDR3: TGTGCCAGCAGTTACTCGAACTACGGTGATTACTACGAGCAGTACTTC.

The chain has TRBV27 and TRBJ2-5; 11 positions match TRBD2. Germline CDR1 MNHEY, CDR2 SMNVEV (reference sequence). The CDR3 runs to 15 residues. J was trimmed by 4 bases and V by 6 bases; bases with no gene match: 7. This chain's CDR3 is CASRSLAGGAETQYF. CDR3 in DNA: TGTGCCAGCAGGTCATTAGCGGGGGGGGCAGAGACCCAGTACTTC.

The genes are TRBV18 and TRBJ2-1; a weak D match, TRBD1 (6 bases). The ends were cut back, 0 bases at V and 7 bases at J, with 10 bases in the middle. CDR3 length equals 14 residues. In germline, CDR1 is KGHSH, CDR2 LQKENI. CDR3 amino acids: CASSPPTGQNEQFF. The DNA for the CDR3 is TGTGCCAGCTCACCACCCACAGGACAGAATGAGCAGTTCTTC. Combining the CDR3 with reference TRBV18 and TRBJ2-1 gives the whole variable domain NAGVMQNPRHLVRRRGQEARLRCSPMKGHSHVYWYRQLPEEGLKFMVYLQKENIIDESGMPKERFSAEFPKEGPSILRIQQVVRGDSAAYFCASSPPTGQNEQFFGPGTRLTVL.

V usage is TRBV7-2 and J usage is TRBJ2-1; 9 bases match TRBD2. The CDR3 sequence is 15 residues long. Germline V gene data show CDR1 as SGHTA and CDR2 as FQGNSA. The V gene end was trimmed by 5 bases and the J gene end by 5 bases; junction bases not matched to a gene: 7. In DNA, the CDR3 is TGTGCCAGCAGCCCGCCCGGACTAGCGAACAATGAGCAGTTCTTC. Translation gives CASSPPGLANNEQFF.

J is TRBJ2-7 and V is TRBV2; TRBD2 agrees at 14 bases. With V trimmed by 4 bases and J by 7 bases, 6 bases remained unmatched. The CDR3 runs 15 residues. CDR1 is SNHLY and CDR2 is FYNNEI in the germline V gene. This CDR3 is CASSGPGTSGGEQYF. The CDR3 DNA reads TGTGCCAGCAGTGGGCCTGGGACTAGCGGGGGTGAGCAGTACTTC.

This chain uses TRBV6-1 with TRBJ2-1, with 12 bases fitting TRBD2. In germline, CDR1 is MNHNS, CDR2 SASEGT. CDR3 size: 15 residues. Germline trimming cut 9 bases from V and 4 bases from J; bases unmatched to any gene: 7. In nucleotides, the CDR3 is TGTGCCAGTGCCGCCGGGACTAGCGGGTACAATGAGCAGTTCTTC. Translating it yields CASAAGTSGYNEQFF.

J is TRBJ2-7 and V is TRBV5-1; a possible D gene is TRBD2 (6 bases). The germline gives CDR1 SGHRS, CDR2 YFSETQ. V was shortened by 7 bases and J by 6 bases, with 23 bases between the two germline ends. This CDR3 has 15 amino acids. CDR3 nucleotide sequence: TGCGCCAGCGGGTGGATGGGACCGGGAGAAGGCGAGCAGTACTTC. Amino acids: CASGWMGPGEGEQYF.

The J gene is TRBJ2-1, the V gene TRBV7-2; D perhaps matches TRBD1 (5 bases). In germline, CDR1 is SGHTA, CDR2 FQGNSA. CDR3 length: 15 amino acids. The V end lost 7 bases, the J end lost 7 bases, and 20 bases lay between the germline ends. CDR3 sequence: CASTPGSAGRNEQFF. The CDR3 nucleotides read TGTGCCAGCACCCCAGGGTCGGCAGGGCGAAATGAGCAGTTCTTC.